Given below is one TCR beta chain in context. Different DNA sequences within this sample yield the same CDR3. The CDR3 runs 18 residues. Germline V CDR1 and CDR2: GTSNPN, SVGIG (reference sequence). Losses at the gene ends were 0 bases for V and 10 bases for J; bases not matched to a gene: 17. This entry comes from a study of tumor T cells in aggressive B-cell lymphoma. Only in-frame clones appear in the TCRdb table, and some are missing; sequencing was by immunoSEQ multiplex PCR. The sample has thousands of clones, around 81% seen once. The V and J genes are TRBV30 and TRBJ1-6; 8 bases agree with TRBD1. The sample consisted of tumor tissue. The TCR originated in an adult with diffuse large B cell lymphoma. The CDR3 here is CAWSVLRLTGDRGSPLHF. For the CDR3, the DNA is TGTGCCTGGAGTGTGCTGCGGCTGACAGGGGACCGCGGATCACCCCTCCACTTT. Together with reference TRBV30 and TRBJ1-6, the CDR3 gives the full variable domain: SQTIHQWPATLVQPVGSPLSLECTVEGTSNPNLYWYRQAAGRGLQLLFYSVGIGQISSEVPQNLSASRPQDRQFILSSKKLLLSDSGFYLCAWSVLRLTGDRGSPLHFGNGTRLTVT.